Listed here is a single T cell receptor (beta chain). The data belong to a study of blood T cell repertoires in COVID-19. As for the study in general: COVID-19 samples collected from the United States, Italy and Spain covered acute and convalescent phases.

The authors' processing: Estimates of nucleated cell counts were drawn from the amplification of reference gene primers. The method was immunoSEQ multiplex PCR; TCRdb's version includes in-frame clones alone and lacks a portion of them. V, J and clone size are taken as reported in that table, and D and trimming were inferred from the DNA itself. The sample comprises under 450,000 clones, 75% to 90% of which are singletons, and approximately 5.4% rests with the top ten. The CDR3 is made up of 14 amino acids. The ends were cut back, 5 bases at V and 7 bases at J, with 17 bases in the middle. Germline V gene sequence: CDR1 MNHNY, CDR2 SVGAGI (reference sequence). Cohort placement rested on clinical history that participants reported themselves. The recovered donors of Cohort 3 showed two negative PCRs, clearance, or symptom resolution.

The chain has TRBV6-6 and TRBJ1-2, with D perhaps matching TRBD1 (6 bases). This sequence was found in a woman aged 45-60 years who had recovered from COVID-19. Sequencing was done on a sample of PBMCs or T cells enriched from blood (not recorded which). CDR3 protein: CASSLPQGPGGYTF. CDR3 nucleotide sequence: TGTGCCAGCAGTCTACCCCAGGGGCCAGGTGGCTACACCTTC.